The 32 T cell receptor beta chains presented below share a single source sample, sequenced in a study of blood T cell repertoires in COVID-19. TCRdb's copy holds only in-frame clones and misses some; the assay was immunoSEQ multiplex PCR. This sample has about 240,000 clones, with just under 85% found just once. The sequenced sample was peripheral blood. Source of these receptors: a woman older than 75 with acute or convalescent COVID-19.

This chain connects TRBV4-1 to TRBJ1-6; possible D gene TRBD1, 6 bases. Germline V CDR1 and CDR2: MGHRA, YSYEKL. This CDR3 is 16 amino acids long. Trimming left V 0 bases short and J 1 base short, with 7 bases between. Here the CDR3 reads CASSQEGGSYNSPLHF. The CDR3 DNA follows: TGCGCCAGCAGCCAAGAAGGGGGTTCCTATAATTCACCCCTCCACTTT.

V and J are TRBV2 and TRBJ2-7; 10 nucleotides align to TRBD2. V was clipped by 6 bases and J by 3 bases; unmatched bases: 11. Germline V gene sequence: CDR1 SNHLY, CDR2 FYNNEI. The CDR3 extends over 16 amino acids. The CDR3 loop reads CASSQAGTSVYYEQYF. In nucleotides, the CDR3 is TGTGCCAGCAGCCAGGCCGGGACTAGCGTTTACTACGAGCAGTACTTC.

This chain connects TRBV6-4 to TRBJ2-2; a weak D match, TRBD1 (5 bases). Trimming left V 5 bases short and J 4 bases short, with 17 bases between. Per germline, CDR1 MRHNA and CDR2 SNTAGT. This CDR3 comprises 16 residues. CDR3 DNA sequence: TGTGCCAGCAGTTCACGTAAGGGGCGGATCACCGGGGAGCTGTTTTTT. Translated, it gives CASSSRKGRITGELFF.

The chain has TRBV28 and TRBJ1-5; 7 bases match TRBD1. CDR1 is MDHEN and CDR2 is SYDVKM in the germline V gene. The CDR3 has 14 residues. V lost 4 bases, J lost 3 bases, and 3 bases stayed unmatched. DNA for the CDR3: TGTGCCAGCAGTTCAACAGGGGTCAATCAGCCCCAGCATTTT. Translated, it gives CASSSTGVNQPQHF.

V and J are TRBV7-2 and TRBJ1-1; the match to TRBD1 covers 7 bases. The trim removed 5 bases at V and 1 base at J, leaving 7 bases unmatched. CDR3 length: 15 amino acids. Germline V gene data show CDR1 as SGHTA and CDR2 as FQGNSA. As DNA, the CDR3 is TGTGCCAGCAGCCCTCGGGACAGACAGAACACTGAAGCTTTCTTT. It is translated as CASSPRDRQNTEAFF.

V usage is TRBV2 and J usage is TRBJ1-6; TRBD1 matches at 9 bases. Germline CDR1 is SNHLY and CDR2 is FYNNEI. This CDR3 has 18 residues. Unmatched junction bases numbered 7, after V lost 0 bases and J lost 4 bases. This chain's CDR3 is CASSEAGQGTFYNSPLHF. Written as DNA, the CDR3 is TGTGCCAGCAGTGAAGCAGGACAGGGGACCTTTTATAATTCACCCCTCCACTTT.

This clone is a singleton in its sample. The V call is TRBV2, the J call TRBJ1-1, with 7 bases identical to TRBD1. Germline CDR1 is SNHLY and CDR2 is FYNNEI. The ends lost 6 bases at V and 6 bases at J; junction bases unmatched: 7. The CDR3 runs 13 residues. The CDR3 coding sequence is TGTGCCAGCAGCGTAGGGGGCAGGGCTGAAGCTTTCTTT. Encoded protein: CASSVGGRAEAFF.

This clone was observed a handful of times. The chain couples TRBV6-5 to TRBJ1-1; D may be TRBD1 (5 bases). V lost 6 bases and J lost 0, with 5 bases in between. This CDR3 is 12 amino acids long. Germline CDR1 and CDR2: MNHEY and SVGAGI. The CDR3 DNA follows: TGTGCCAGCAGAGGGGTGAACACTGAAGCTTTCTTT. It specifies CASRGVNTEAFF.

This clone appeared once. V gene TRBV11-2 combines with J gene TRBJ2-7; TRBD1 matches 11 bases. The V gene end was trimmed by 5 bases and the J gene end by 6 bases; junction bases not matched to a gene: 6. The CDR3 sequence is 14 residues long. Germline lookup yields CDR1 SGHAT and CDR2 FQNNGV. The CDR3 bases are TGTGCCAGCAGCCTCGGACAGGGGGCAGCCGAGCAGTACTTC. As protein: CASSLGQGAAEQYF.

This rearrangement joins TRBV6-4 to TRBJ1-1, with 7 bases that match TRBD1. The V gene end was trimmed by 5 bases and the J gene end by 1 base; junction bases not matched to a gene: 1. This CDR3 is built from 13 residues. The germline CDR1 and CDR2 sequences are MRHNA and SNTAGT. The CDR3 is CASSRQGNTEAFF. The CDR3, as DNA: TGTGCCAGCAGTAGACAGGGGAACACTGAAGCTTTCTTT.

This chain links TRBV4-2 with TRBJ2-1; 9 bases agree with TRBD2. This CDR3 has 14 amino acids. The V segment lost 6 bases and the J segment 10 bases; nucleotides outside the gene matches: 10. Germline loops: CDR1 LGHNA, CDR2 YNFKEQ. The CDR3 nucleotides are TGTGCCAGCAGTCAGGGAGGGAGCGGGGGGGAGCAGTTCTTC. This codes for CASSQGGSGGEQFF.

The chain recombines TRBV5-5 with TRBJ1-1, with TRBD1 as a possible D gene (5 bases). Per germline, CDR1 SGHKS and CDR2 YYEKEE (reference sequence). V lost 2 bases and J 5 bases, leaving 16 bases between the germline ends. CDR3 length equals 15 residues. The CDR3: CASSLAPGGRTEAFF. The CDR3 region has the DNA TGTGCCAGCAGCTTAGCACCCGGGGGTCGGACTGAAGCTTTCTTT.

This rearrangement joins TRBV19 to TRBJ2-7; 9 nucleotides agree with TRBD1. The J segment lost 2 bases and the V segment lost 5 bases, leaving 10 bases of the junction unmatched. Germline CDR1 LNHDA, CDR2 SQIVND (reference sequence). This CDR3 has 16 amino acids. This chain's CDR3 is CASSPGQGRAPYEQYF. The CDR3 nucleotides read TGTGCCAGTAGTCCCGGACAGGGGAGAGCCCCCTACGAGCAGTACTTC.

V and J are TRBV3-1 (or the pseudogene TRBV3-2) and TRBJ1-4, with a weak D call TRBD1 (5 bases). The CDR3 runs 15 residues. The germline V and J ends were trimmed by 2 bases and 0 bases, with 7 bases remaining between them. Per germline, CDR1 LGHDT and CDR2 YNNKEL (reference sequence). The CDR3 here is CASSQRGATNEKLFF. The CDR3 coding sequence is TGTGCCAGCAGCCAAAGGGGCGCAACTAATGAAAAACTGTTTTTT.

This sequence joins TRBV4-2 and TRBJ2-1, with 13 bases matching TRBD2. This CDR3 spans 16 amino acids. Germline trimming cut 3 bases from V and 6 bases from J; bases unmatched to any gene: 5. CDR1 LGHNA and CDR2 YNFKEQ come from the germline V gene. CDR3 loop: CASSHTLAGGSNEQFF. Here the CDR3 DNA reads TGTGCCAGCAGCCATACACTAGCGGGAGGGTCCAATGAGCAGTTCTTC.

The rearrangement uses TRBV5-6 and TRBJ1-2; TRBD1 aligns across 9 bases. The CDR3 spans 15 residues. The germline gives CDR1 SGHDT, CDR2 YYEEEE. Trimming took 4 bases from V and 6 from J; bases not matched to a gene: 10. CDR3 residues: CASSRSGQGWHGYTF. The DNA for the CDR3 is TGTGCCAGCAGCCGGAGCGGACAGGGGTGGCATGGCTACACCTTC.

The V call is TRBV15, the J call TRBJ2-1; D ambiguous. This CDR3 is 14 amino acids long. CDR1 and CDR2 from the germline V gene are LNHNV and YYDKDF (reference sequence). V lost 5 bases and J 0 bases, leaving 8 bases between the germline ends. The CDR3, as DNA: TGTGCCACCAGCGGGCCGAGCTCCTACAATGAGCAGTTCTTC. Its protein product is CATSGPSSYNEQFF. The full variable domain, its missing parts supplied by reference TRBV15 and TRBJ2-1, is DAMVIQNPRYQVTQFGKPVTLSCSQTLNHNVMYWYQQKSSQAPKLLFHYYDKDFNNEADTPDNFQSRRPNTSFCFLDIRSPGLGDTAMYLCATSGPSSYNEQFFGPGTRLTVL.

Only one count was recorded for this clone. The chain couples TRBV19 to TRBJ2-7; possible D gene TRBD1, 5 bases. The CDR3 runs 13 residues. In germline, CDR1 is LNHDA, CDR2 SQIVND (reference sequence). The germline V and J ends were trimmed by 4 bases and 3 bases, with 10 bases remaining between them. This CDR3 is CASSRQFNYEQYF. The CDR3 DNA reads TGTGCCAGTAGTAGACAGTTCAACTACGAGCAGTACTTC.

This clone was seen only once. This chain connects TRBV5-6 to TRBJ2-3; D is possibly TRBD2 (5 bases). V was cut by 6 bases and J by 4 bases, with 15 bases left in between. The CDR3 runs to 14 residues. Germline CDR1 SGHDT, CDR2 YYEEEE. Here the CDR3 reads CASIRGAFADTQYF. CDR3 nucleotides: TGTGCCAGCATACGGGGTGCCTTCGCAGATACGCAGTATTTT. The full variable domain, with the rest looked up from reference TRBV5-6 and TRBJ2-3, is DAGVTQSPTHLIKTRGQQVTLRCSPKSGHDTVSWYQQALGQGPQFIFQYYEEEERQRGNFPDRFSGHQFPNYSSELNVNALLLGDSALYLCASIRGAFADTQYFGPGTRLTVL.

For the CDR3, the DNA is TGTGCCAGTCGCATTAGCGGGGGGTCCGAGACCCAGTACTTC. Residues: CASRISGGSETQYF. This rearrangement joins TRBV19 to TRBJ2-5; 10 nucleotides match TRBD2. The CDR3 loop spans 14 amino acids. Unmatched junction bases numbered 8, after V lost 8 bases and J lost 5 bases. In germline, CDR1 is LNHDA, CDR2 SQIVND (reference sequence). The whole variable domain, filled in from reference TRBV19 and TRBJ2-5, reads DGGITQSPKYLFRKEGQNVTLSCEQNLNHDAMYWYRQDPGQGLRLIYYSQIVNDFQKGDIAEGYSVSREKKESFPLTVTSAQKNPTAFYLCASRISGGSETQYFGPGTRLLVL.

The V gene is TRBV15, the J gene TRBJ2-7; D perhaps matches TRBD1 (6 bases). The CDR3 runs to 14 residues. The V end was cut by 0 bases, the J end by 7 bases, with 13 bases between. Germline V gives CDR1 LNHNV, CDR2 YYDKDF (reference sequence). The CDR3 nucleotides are TGTGCCACCAGCAGAGAAACAGGGCGAGGGGAGCAGTACTTC. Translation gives CATSRETGRGEQYF.

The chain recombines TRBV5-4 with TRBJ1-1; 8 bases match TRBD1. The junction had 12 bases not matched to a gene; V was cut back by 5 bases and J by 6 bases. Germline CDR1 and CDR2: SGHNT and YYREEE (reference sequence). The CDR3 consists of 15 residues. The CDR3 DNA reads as TGTGCCAGCAGTTGGGACAGGAAGAAAGAGGCTGAAGCTTTCTTT. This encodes CASSWDRKKEAEAFF.

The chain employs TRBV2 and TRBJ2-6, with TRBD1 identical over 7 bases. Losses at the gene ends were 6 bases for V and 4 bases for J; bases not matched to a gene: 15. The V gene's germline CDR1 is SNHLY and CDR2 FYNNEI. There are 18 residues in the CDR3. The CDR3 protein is CASRSGGRTRLGANVLTF. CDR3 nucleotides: TGTGCCAGCAGATCAGGGGGACGGACACGGCTCGGGGCCAACGTCCTGACTTTC.

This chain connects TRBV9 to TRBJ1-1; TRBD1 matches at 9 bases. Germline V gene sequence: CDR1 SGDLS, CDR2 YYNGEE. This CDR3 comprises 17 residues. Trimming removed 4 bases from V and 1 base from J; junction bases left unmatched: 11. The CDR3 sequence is CASSFRDRVGGNTEAFF. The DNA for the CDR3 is TGTGCCAGCAGCTTCCGGGACAGGGTTGGCGGGAACACTGAAGCTTTCTTT.

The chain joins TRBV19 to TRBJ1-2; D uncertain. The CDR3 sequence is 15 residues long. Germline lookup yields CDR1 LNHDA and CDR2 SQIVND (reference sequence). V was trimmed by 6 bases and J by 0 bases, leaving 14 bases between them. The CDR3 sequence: CASSDSAGTNYGYTF. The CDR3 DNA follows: TGTGCCAGTAGCGATTCGGCAGGAACTAACTATGGCTACACCTTC.

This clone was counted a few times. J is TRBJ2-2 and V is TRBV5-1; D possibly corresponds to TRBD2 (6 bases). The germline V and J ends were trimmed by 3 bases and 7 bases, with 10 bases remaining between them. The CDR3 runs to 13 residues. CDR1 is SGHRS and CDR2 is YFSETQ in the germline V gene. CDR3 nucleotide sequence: TGCGCCAGCAGCTCGGAGGGTCTCGGGGAGCTGTTTTTT. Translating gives CASSSEGLGELFF.

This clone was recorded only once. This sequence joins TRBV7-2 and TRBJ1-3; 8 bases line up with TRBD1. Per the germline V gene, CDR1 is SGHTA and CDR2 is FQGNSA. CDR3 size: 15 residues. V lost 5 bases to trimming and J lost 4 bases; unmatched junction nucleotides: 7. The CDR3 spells CASSPGQGLGNTIYF. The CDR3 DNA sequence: TGTGCCAGCAGCCCTGGACAGGGTTTAGGAAACACCATATATTTT.

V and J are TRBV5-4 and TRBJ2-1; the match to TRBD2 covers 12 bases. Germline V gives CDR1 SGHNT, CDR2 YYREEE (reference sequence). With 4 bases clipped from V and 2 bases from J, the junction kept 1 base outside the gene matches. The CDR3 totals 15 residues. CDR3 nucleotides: TGTGCCAGCAGCCCTAGCGGGGGGGCCTACAATGAGCAGTTCTTC. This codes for CASSPSGGAYNEQFF.

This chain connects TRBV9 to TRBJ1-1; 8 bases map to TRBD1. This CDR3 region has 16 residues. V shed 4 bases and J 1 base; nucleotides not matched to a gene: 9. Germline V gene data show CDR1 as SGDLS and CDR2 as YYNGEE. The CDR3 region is CASSRDPDRANTEAFF. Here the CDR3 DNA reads TGTGCCAGCAGCCGGGATCCGGACAGGGCGAACACTGAAGCTTTCTTT.

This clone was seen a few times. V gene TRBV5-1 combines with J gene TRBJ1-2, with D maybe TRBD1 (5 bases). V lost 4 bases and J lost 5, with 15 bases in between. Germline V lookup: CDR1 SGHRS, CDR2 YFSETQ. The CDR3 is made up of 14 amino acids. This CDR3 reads CASSLEGGDYGYTF. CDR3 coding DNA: TGCGCCAGCAGCCTCGAAGGAGGGGATTATGGCTACACCTTC.

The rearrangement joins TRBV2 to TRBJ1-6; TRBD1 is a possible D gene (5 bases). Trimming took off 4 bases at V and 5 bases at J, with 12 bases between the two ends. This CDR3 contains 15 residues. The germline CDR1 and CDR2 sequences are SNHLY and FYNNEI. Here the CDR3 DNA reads TGTGCCAGCAGTGGGGGAAAGGGGAATAATTCACCCCTCCACTTT. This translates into CASSGGKGNNSPLHF.

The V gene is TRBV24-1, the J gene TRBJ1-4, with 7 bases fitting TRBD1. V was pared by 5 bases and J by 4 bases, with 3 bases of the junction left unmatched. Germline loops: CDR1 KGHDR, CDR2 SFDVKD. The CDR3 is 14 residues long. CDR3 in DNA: TGTGCCACCAGTGCAACAGGGGTTAATGAAAAACTGTTTTTT. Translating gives CATSATGVNEKLFF.